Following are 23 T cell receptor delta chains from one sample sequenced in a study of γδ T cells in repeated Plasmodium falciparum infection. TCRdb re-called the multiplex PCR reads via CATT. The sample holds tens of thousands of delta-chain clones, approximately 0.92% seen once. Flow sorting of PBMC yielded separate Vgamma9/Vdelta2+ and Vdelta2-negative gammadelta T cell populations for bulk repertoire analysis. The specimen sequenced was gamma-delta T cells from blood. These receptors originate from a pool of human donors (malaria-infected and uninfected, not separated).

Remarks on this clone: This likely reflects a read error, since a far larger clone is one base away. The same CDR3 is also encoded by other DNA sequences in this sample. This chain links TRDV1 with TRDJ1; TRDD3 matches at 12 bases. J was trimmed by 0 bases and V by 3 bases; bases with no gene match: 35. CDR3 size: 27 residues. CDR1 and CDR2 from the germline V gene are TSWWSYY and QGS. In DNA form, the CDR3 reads TGTGCTCTTGGGGAGATTTGGGGTGCGTCCTACCCCCAGTACTGGGGGATACATCGTTGTGACACCGATAAACTCATCTTT. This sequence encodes CALGEIWGASYPQYWGIHRCDTDKLIF.

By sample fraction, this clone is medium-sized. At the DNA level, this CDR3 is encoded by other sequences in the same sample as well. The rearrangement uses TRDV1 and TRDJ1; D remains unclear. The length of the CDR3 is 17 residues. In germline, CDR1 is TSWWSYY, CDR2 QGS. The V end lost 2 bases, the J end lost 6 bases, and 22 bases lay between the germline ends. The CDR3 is CALGEITAFTVLYKLIF. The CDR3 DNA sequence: TGTGCTCTTGGGGAAATTACGGCCTTTACTGTATTGTATAAACTCATCTTT.

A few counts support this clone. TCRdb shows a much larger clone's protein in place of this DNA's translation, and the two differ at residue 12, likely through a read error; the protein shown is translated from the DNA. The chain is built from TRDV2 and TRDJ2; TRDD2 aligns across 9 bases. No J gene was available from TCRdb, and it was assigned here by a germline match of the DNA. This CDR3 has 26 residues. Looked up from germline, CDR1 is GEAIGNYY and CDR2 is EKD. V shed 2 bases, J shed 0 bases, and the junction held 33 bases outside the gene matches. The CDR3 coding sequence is TGTGCCTGTGACAGAATCCCTTCCTACGGAGCCAGGAGTCCCATGGGACTAGGAGCTTTGACAGCACAACTCTTCTTT. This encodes CACDRIPSYGARSPMGLGALTAQLFF.

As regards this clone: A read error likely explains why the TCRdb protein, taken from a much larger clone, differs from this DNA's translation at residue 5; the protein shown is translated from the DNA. The CDR3 nucleotides read TGTGCTCTGACACGAGAGGGAAGACTGGGGCCGTACACCGATAAACTCATCTTT. Translated, it gives CALTREGRLGPYTDKLIF. The V gene is TRDV1, the J gene TRDJ1, with TRDD3 matching 7 bases. TCRdb gives no J gene; it was assigned here by matching the DNA to germline. CDR1 TSWWSYY and CDR2 QGS come from the germline V gene. The CDR3 has 18 amino acids. With V trimmed by 9 bases and J by 0 bases, 19 bases remained unmatched.

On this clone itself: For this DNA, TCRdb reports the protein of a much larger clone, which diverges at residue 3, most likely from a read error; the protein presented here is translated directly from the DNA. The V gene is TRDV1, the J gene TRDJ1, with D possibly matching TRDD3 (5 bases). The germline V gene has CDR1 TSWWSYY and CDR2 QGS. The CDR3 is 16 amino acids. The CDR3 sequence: CAHGERARSYADKLIF. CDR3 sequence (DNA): TGTGCTCATGGGGAACGGGCCCGCTCATACGCCGATAAACTCATCTTT.

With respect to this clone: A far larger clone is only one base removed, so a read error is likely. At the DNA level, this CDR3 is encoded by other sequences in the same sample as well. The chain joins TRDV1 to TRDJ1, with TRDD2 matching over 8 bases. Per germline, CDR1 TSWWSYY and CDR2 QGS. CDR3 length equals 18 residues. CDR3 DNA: TGTGCTCTCGGGGAAGTCTTCCTACGTCCGGGGGGGCTTCTTAAACTCATCTTT. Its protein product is CALGEVFLRPGGLLKLIF.

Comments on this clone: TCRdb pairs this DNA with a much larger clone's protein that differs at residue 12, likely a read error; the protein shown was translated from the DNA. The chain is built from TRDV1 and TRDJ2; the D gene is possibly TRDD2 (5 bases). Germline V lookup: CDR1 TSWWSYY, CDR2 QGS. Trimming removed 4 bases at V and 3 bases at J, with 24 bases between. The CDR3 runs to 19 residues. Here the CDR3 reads CALGGLRASTLPLTAQLFF. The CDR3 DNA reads TGTGCTCTTGGGGGGCTACGAGCCAGCACCCTACCCCTGACAGCACAACTCTTCTTT.

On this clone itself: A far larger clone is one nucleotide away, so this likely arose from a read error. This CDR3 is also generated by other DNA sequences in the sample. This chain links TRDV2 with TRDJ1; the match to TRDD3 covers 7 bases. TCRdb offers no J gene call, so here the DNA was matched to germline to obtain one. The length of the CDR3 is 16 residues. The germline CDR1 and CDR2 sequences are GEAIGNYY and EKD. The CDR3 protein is CACDTLGDKVADKLIF. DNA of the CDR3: TGTGCCTGTGACACCCTCGGGGATAAGGTGGCCGACAAACTCATCTTT.

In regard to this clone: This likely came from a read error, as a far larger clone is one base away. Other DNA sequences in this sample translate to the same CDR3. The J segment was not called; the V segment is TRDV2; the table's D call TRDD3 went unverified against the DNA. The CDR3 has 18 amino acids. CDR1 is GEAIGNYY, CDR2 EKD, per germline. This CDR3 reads CACVSLPITGGDTDKLIF. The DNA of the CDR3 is TGTGCCTGTGTATCCCTTCCGATTACTGGGGGAGACACCGATAAACTCATCTTC.

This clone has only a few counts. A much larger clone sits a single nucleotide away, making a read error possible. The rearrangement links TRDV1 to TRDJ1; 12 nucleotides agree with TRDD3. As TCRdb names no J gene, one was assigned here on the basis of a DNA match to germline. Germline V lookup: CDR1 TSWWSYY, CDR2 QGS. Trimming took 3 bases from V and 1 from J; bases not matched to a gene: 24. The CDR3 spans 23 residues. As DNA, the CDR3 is TGTGCTCTTGGGGACAAACTGCGGTTCCATCTGTACTGGGGGATACTGTGCACCGATAAACTCATCTTT. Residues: CALGDKLRFHLYWGILCTDKLIF.

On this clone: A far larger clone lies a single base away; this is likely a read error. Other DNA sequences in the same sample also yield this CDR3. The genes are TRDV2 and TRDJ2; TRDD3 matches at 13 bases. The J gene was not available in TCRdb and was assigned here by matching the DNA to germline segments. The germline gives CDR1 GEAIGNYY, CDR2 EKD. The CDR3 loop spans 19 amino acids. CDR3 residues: CACDTLTTGGYGLTAQLFF. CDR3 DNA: TGTGCATGTGACACCCTAACGACTGGGGGATACGGCTTGACAGCACAACTCTTCTTT.

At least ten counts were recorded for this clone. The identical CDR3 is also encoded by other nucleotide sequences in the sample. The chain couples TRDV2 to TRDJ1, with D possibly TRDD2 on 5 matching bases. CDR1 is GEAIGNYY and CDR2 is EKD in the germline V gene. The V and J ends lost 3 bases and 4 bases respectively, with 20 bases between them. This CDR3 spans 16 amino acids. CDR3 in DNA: TGTGCCTGTGACCGGTTTGGCCCCTACGGGAACGATAAACTCATCTTT. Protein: CACDRFGPYGNDKLIF.

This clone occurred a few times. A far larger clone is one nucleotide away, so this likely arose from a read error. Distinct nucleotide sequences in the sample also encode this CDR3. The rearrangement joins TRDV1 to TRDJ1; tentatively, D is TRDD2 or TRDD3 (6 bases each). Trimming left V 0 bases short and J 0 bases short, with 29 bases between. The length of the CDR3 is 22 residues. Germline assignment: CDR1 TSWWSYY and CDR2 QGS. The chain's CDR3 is CALGELGKGVLPGDGYTDKLIF. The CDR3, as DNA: TGTGCTCTTGGGGAACTGGGGAAGGGGGTCCTACCTGGGGATGGGTACACCGATAAACTCATCTTT.

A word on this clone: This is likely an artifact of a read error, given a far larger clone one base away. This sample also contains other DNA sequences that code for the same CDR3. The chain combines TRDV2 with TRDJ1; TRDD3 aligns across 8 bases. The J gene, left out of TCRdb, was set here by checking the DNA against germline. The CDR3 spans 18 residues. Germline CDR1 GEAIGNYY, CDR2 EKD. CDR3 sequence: CACDTLAGGPALTDKLIF. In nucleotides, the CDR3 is TGTGCCTGTGACACCTTAGCTGGGGGACCTGCCCTCACCGACAAACTCATCTTT.

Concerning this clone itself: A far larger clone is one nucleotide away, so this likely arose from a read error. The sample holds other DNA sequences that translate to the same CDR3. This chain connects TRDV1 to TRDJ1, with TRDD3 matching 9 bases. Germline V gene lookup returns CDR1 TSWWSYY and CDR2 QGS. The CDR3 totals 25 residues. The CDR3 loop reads CALGELFEGPFPRRGYDGGTDKLIF. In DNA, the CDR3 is TGTGCTCTCGGGGAACTATTTGAGGGGCCCTTCCCGAGAAGGGGATACGATGGGGGCACCGATAAACTCATCTTT.

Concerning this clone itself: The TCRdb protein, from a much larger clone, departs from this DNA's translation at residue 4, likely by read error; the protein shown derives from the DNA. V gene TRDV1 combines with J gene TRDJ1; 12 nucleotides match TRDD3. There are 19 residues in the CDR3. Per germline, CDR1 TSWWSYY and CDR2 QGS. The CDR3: CALEEKAPTLGDTADKLIF. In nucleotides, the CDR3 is TGTGCTCTTGAGGAAAAGGCTCCTACGCTGGGGGATACGGCCGATAAACTCATCTTT.

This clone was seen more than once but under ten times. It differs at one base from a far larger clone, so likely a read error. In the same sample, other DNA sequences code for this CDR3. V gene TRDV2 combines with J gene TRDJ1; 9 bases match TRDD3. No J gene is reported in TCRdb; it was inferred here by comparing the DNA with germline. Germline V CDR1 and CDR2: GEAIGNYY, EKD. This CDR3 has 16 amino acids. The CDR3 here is CACDSLGDAVADKLIF. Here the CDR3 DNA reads TGCGCCTGTGATTCACTGGGGGACGCCGTGGCCGATAAACTCATCTTT.

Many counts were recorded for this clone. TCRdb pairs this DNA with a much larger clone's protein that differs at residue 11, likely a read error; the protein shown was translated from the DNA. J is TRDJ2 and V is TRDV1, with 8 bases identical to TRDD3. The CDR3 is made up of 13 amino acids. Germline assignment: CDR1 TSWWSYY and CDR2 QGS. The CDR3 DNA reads TGTGCTCTTTCAAGGGACTGGGGGGCACAACCCTTCTTT. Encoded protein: CALSRDWGAQPFF.

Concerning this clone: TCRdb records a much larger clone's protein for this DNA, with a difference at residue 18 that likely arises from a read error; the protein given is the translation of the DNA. The CDR3 loop is CACGPRDWGIRKYTDKLTF. As DNA, the CDR3 is TGTGCCTGTGGACCACGAGACTGGGGGATACGTAAGTACACCGATAAACTCACCTTT. No call exists for the J gene, whereas the V gene is TRDV2; the D call in the table, TRDD3, was not verified against the DNA. CDR3 length: 19 residues. Germline values: CDR1 GEAIGNYY, CDR2 EKD.

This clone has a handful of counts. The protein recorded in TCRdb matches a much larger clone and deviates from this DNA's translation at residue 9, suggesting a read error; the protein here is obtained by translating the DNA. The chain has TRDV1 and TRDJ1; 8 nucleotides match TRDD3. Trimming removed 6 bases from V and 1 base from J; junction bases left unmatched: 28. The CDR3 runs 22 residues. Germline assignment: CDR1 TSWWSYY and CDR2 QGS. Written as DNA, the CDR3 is TGTGCTCTTGGTGTAAACCCGCCTCCCGACGACCAATGTGGGATACGCACCGATAAACTCATCTTT. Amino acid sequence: CALGVNPPPDDQCGIRTDKLIF.

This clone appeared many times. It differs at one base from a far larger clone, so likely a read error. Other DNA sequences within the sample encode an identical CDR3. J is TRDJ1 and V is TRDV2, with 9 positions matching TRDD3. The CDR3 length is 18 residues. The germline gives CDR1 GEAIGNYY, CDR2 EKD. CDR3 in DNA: TGTGCCTGCGACACCGTTACTGGGGGACATCGACTCACCGATAAACTCATCTTT. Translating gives CACDTVTGGHRLTDKLIF.

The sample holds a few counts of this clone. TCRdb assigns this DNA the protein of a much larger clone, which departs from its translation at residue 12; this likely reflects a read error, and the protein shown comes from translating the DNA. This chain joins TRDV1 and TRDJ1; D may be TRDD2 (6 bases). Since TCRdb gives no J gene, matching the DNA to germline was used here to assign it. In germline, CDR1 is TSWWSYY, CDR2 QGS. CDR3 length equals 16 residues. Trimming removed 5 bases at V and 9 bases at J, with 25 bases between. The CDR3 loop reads CALGTPTGQGAGELIF. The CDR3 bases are TGTGCTCTTGGGACTCCTACCGGCCAAGGAGCCGGTGAACTCATCTTT.

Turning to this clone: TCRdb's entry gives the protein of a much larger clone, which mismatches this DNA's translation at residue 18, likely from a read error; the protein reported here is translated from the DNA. The CDR3 loop reads CALGEWNWGIRRPPYTDRLIF. The CDR3 DNA reads as TGTGCTCTTGGGGAATGGAACTGGGGGATACGTCGGCCACCGTACACCGATAGACTCATCTTT. This rearrangement joins TRDV1 to TRDJ1; 13 nucleotides agree with TRDD3. The J gene, absent from TCRdb, was called here by matching the DNA to germline. CDR1 is TSWWSYY, CDR2 QGS, per germline. The CDR3 contains 21 residues.